This entry lists 10 T cell receptor beta chains sequenced from one sample in a study of PD-L1 blockade in urothelial cancer. Clones were sequenced by immunoSEQ multiplex PCR, and TCRdb holds only the in-frame ones, with some missing. The repertoire consists of 45,000 to 60,000 clones, with around 82% occurring once and the leading ten covering about 5.6%. The source was PBMCs, collected around atezolizumab (anti-PD-L1) treatment. The origin of the receptors is a man aged 40-49 years with urothelial cancer.

This chain uses TRBV6-1 with TRBJ2-3, with D tentatively TRBD1 (5 bases). Germline assignment: CDR1 MNHNS and CDR2 SASEGT. The CDR3 consists of 16 residues. V shed 6 bases and J shed 0 bases, with 16 bases lying between them. CDR3 loop: CASRERLRQSTDTQYF. The CDR3 nucleotides read TGTGCCAGCAGGGAACGACTCAGACAGAGCACAGATACGCAGTATTTT.

This sequence joins TRBV2 and TRBJ2-6; D gene uncertain. The CDR3 is 16 residues long. Trimming removed 1 base from V and 2 bases from J, with 9 bases in between. Germline lookup yields CDR1 SNHLY and CDR2 FYNNEI. The chain's CDR3 is CASSEVPSAGANVLTF. For the CDR3, the DNA is TGTGCCAGCAGTGAAGTCCCGTCCGCTGGGGCCAACGTCCTGACTTTC.

The chain links TRBV29-1 to TRBJ2-2; D unresolved. Per germline, CDR1 SQVTM and CDR2 ANQGSEA. The CDR3 is 13 amino acids. Trimming took off 5 bases at V and 0 bases at J, with 7 bases between the two ends. The DNA for the CDR3 is TGCAGCGTTCTCGCGGCGAACACCGGGGAGCTGTTTTTT. Translated: CSVLAANTGELFF.

The V call is TRBV9, the J call TRBJ1-2; no definite D call. The CDR3 is made up of 12 amino acids. Germline CDR1 SGDLS, CDR2 YYNGEE. Trimming stripped 4 bases from V and 7 bases from J, with 11 bases between. The CDR3 spells CASSPQRGGYTF. In DNA form, the CDR3 reads TGTGCCAGCAGCCCGCAGCGGGGTGGCTACACCTTC.

J is TRBJ2-3 and V is TRBV18; a weak D match, TRBD2 (5 bases). V was cut by 0 bases and J by 5 bases, with 6 bases left in between. This CDR3 contains 13 residues. Germline values: CDR1 KGHSH, CDR2 LQKENI. This chain's CDR3 is CASSPPEEDTQYF. CDR3 nucleotides: TGTGCCAGCTCACCACCGGAGGAAGATACGCAGTATTTT.

This rearrangement joins TRBV19 to TRBJ1-1; D not certain. Trimming removed 5 bases from V and 1 base from J, with 14 bases in between. CDR3 length: 15 residues. Germline V gene data show CDR1 as LNHDA and CDR2 as SQIVND (reference sequence). The CDR3 is CASSPPGSWNTEAFF. The CDR3 DNA sequence: TGTGCCAGTAGTCCCCCGGGTTCATGGAACACTGAAGCTTTCTTT.

This clone was seen only a few times. This chain joins TRBV15 and TRBJ2-3; 9 bases line up with TRBD1. The CDR3 spans 17 residues. Germline CDR1 LNHNV, CDR2 YYDKDF (reference sequence). Trimming removed 5 bases from V and 1 base from J; junction bases left unmatched: 10. This CDR3 is CATSDRDRVEGTDTQYF. CDR3 DNA sequence: TGTGCCACCAGCGACCGGGACAGGGTAGAGGGCACAGATACGCAGTATTTT.

The chain uses TRBV2 and TRBJ2-7, with D perhaps matching TRBD2 (6 bases). The germline V and J ends were trimmed by 2 bases and 7 bases, with 9 bases remaining between them. The CDR3 contains 12 residues. Germline CDR1 and CDR2: SNHLY and FYNNEI. The CDR3 sequence: CASSEIGGEQYF. CDR3 DNA: TGTGCCAGCAGTGAAATCGGGGGAGAGCAGTACTTC.

The rearrangement uses TRBV7-2 and TRBJ1-2; maybe TRBD1 (5 bases). CDR3 length: 14 residues. V was clipped by 5 bases and J by 1 base, with 11 bases between them. CDR1 is SGHTA and CDR2 is FQGNSA in the germline V gene. CDR3 DNA: TGTGCCAGCAGCGGAGGGGCCAGTAACTATGGCTACACCTTC. As protein: CASSGGASNYGYTF.

This chain joins TRBV4-1 and TRBJ1-3, with TRBD1 as a possible D gene (6 bases). Germline V CDR1 and CDR2: MGHRA, YSYEKL. V was cut by 4 bases and J by 2 bases, with 15 bases left in between. The CDR3 is 16 residues long. The CDR3 nucleotides are TGCGCCAGCAGCCCAACCGCCGGGACACCTGGAAACACCATATATTTT. Encoded protein: CASSPTAGTPGNTIYF.